This TCR beta chain was identified in a study of T cell changes during pregnancy in multiple sclerosis. Some clones are missing from TCRdb's copy, which holds only in-frame ones; the method was immunoSEQ multiplex PCR. This table has roughly 40,000 clones, 88% appearing once. Trimming removed 2 bases at V and 7 bases at J, with 17 bases between. CDR1 is MDHEN and CDR2 is SYDVKM in the germline V gene. This CDR3 has 15 amino acids. Sequencing used CD4+ T cells from peripheral blood mononuclear cells, obtained before pregnancy. The clonotype was recovered from a female donor with multiple sclerosis, enrolled in a pregnancy study. The chain links TRBV28 to TRBJ2-5; TRBD1 is a possible D gene (5 bases). The CDR3 DNA reads TGTGCCAGCAGTTTAAGGCAGGGAAGTTTAGGGACCCAGTACTTC. Protein sequence: CASSLRQGSLGTQYF.